A selection of T cell receptor beta chains follows, all from one sample in a study of blood T cell repertoires in COVID-19. Sequencing was performed with immunoSEQ multiplex PCR; in TCRdb, only in-frame clones are kept and a portion is missing. The sample lists roughly 180,000 clones, 82% seen once, with 15% to 20% in the top ten. The sample comprised PBMCs or T cells enriched from blood (not recorded which). The receptors were sampled from a man between 60 and 70 years old who had recovered from COVID-19. Both conserved end residues are part of each CDR3. D genes are given only for firm matches. The listing skips clone size in some rows; elsewhere it reads once, few, many or a size class.

D gene: TRBD1; clone size: NA; J gene: TRBJ1-6; V gene: TRBV27; CDR3 DNA: TGTGCCAGCAGTTTATCGGGGACAGTTAAAAATTCACCCCTCCACTTT; CDR3 protein: CASSLSGTVKNSPLHF
D gene: TRBD2; clone size: NA; J gene: TRBJ2-1; V gene: TRBV6-5; CDR3 DNA: TGTGCCAGCAGTTCGACGACTAGCGGGGGATGGAATGAGCAGTTCTTC; CDR3 protein: CASSSTTSGGWNEQFF
D gene: NA; clone size: NA; J gene: TRBJ1-1; V gene: TRBV9; CDR3 DNA: TGTGCCAGCAGCGTAGCGGGGGTAGGGACTGAAGCTTTCTTT; CDR3 protein: CASSVAGVGTEAFF
D gene: TRBD1; clone size: NA; J gene: TRBJ1-1; V gene: TRBV30; CDR3 DNA: TGTGCCTGGAGTCCCGGACAGGGCACTGAAGCTTTCTTT; CDR3 protein: CAWSPGQGTEAFF
D gene: NA; clone size: few; J gene: TRBJ1-4; V gene: TRBV7-2; CDR3 DNA: TGTGCCAGCAGCGGGAGGGGGGCTACCGAAAAACTGTTTTTT; CDR3 protein: CASSGRGATEKLFF
D gene: NA; clone size: NA; J gene: TRBJ1-2; V gene: TRBV20-1; CDR3 DNA: TGCAGTGCTAGAGCGGTTGGCTACACCTTC; CDR3 protein: CSARAVGYTF
D gene: NA; clone size: once; J gene: TRBJ2-1; V gene: TRBV27; CDR3 DNA: TGTGCCAGCACTCGGGAAGCGGGCCTCCCCTACAATGAGCAGTTCTTC; CDR3 protein: CASTREAGLPYNEQFF
D gene: NA; clone size: NA; J gene: TRBJ2-5; V gene: TRBV3-1/TRBV3-2; CDR3 DNA: TGTGCCAGCAGCCAAAATCACAGGGCCGGAGAGACCCAGTACTTC; CDR3 protein: CASSQNHRAGETQYF
D gene: TRBD1; clone size: NA; J gene: TRBJ2-5; V gene: TRBV6-6; CDR3 DNA: TGTGCCAGCAGCTGGACAGGGGCCCAAGAGACCCAGTACTTC; CDR3 protein: CASSWTGAQETQYF
D gene: TRBD1; clone size: NA; J gene: TRBJ1-5; V gene: TRBV19; CDR3 DNA: TGTGCCAGTAGTATAGGTGGACAGGGGTTTCAGCCCCAGCATTTT; CDR3 protein: CASSIGGQGFQPQHF
D gene: NA; clone size: NA; J gene: TRBJ2-7; V gene: TRBV29-1; CDR3 DNA: TGCAGCTATTATAGCGGATACTCCTACGAGCAGTACTTC; CDR3 protein: CSYYSGYSYEQYF
D gene: TRBD1; clone size: once; J gene: TRBJ2-2; V gene: TRBV5-1; CDR3 DNA: TGCGCCAGCAGCCAAACAGGGGGCGCCACCGGGGAGCTGTTTTTT; CDR3 protein: CASSQTGGATGELFF
D gene: NA; clone size: NA; J gene: TRBJ2-7; V gene: TRBV30; CDR3 DNA: TGTGCCTGGAGTGGAAGCCCCATTTCGAGCTACGAGCAGTACTTC; CDR3 protein: CAWSGSPISSYEQYF
D gene: NA; clone size: few; J gene: TRBJ1-2; V gene: TRBV29-1; CDR3 DNA: TGCAGCGAGACTACGGCGCGGCGTGGCTACACCTTC; CDR3 protein: CSETTARRGYTF
D gene: NA; clone size: NA; J gene: TRBJ2-1; V gene: TRBV15; CDR3 DNA: TGTGCCACCAGCAGTGATCCTAGGGGGGGCTACAATGAGCAGTTCTTC; CDR3 protein: CATSSDPRGGYNEQFF
D gene: NA; clone size: NA; J gene: TRBJ1-2; V gene: TRBV12-3/TRBV12-4; CDR3 DNA: TGTGCCAGCTCCCAGGGATATGGCTACACCTTC; CDR3 protein: CASSQGYGYTF
D gene: TRBD2; clone size: NA; J gene: TRBJ2-7; V gene: TRBV28; CDR3 DNA: TGTGCCAGCAAGGGCGGGGGGGCTCTCGAGCAGTACTTC; CDR3 protein: CASKGGGALEQYF
D gene: TRBD1; clone size: NA; J gene: TRBJ2-2; V gene: TRBV11-2; CDR3 DNA: TGTGCCAGCAGCTCCCTCCGGACAGGGGCCGGGGAGCTGTTTTTT; CDR3 protein: CASSSLRTGAGELFF
D gene: TRBD1; clone size: NA; J gene: TRBJ2-5; V gene: TRBV5-6; CDR3 DNA: TGTGCCAGCAGCCTGGGGACAGATATTCAAATCGCGGAGACCCAGTACTTC; CDR3 protein: CASSLGTDIQIAETQYF
D gene: NA; clone size: NA; J gene: TRBJ2-7; V gene: TRBV27; CDR3 DNA: TGTGCCAGCAGTTCCGGACACCAGTTAGCCTACGAGCAGTACTTC; CDR3 protein: CASSSGHQLAYEQYF
D gene: NA; clone size: NA; J gene: TRBJ1-2; V gene: TRBV11-2; CDR3 DNA: TGTGCCAGCAGCTTAGACCGGGGAAGCTATGGCTACACCTTC; CDR3 protein: CASSLDRGSYGYTF
D gene: NA; clone size: many; J gene: TRBJ1-5; V gene: TRBV2; CDR3 DNA: TGTGCCAGCAGTGAACTGGCCGTTTTCAGCAATCAGCCCCAGCATTTT; CDR3 protein: CASSELAVFSNQPQHF
D gene: NA; clone size: many; J gene: TRBJ2-3; V gene: TRBV6-6; CDR3 DNA: TGTGCCAGCAGCCACCCCCGCACCACACCCAGGGATACGCAGTATTTT; CDR3 protein: CASSHPRTTPRDTQYF
D gene: NA; clone size: NA; J gene: TRBJ2-1; V gene: TRBV28; CDR3 DNA: TGTGCCAGCAGTTTACCCAGGGAAGTGGACGAGCAGTTCTTC; CDR3 protein: CASSLPREVDEQFF
D gene: TRBD1; clone size: NA; J gene: TRBJ1-4; V gene: TRBV5-8; CDR3 DNA: TGTGCCAGCAGCAGCCGCGGGACAGGCCGAGAAAAACTGTTTTTT; CDR3 protein: CASSSRGTGREKLFF
D gene: TRBD2; clone size: once; J gene: TRBJ2-5; V gene: TRBV29-1; CDR3 DNA: TGCAGCGCCCCCTACGGGGGGCAAGAGACCCAGTACTTC; CDR3 protein: CSAPYGGQETQYF
D gene: TRBD2; clone size: NA; J gene: TRBJ2-1; V gene: TRBV19; CDR3 DNA: TGTGCCAGTAGTATAGGCGGGGGTTTCTCCTACAATGAGCAGTTCTTC; CDR3 protein: CASSIGGGFSYNEQFF
D gene: TRBD1; clone size: NA; J gene: TRBJ1-1; V gene: TRBV7-8; CDR3 DNA: TGTGCCAGCAGCTGGGACAGGGTAGCTGAAGCTTTCTTT; CDR3 protein: CASSWDRVAEAFF
D gene: TRBD2; clone size: NA; J gene: TRBJ2-3; V gene: TRBV10-3; CDR3 DNA: TGTGCCATCCTTTTAGGGAGGGAGGATACGCAGTATTTT; CDR3 protein: CAILLGREDTQYF
D gene: TRBD1; clone size: once; J gene: TRBJ1-5; V gene: TRBV7-6; CDR3 DNA: TGTGCCAGCAGCTTAGGGACAGGGAATCAGCCCCAGCATTTT; CDR3 protein: CASSLGTGNQPQHF
D gene: TRBD1; clone size: once; J gene: TRBJ1-5; V gene: TRBV6-1; CDR3 DNA: TGTGCCAGCAGTGAGAACAGGGGCGGGGGGCAGCCCCAGCATTTT; CDR3 protein: CASSENRGGGQPQHF
D gene: NA; clone size: many; J gene: TRBJ1-6; V gene: TRBV6-4; CDR3 DNA: TGTGCCAGCAGTGACTCGGGAGGGGAGCATTCACCCCTCCACTTT; CDR3 protein: CASSDSGGEHSPLHF
D gene: NA; clone size: once; J gene: TRBJ1-1; V gene: TRBV19; CDR3 DNA: TGTGCCAGTAGTACCTACAGGGACACTGAAGCTTTCTTT; CDR3 protein: CASSTYRDTEAFF
D gene: TRBD1; clone size: NA; J gene: TRBJ2-3; V gene: TRBV11-2; CDR3 DNA: TGTGCCAGCAGCTACGCACAGGGGATTCCGGCAGATACGCAGTATTTT; CDR3 protein: CASSYAQGIPADTQYF
D gene: TRBD1; clone size: NA; J gene: TRBJ1-2; V gene: TRBV10-3; CDR3 DNA: TGTGCCATCACTGAACGACAGGGGTACTATGGCTACACCTTC; CDR3 protein: CAITERQGYYGYTF
D gene: TRBD2; clone size: NA; J gene: TRBJ2-1; V gene: TRBV27; CDR3 DNA: TGTGCCAGCAGTTCGCGATGGGGGGGCTCGGGCGGGAGGGCCGATGAGCAGTTCTTC; CDR3 protein: CASSSRWGGSGGRADEQFF
D gene: NA; clone size: NA; J gene: TRBJ2-7; V gene: TRBV11-2; CDR3 DNA: TGTGCCAGCAGCTTAGCTAGCGACTACGAGCAGTACTTC; CDR3 protein: CASSLASDYEQYF
D gene: NA; clone size: NA; J gene: TRBJ2-7; V gene: TRBV18; CDR3 DNA: TGTGCCAGCTCACTCTTAGGGGACACCGTCGCCGAGCAGTACTTC; CDR3 protein: CASSLLGDTVAEQYF
D gene: TRBD2; clone size: few; J gene: TRBJ2-3; V gene: TRBV3-1/TRBV3-2; CDR3 DNA: TGTGCCAGCAGCCTTCGGAGCGGGAGTGACACAGATACGCAGTATTTT; CDR3 protein: CASSLRSGSDTDTQYF
D gene: TRBD1; clone size: few; J gene: TRBJ2-2; V gene: TRBV15; CDR3 DNA: TGTGCCACCAGGTTGGACAGGGGGAACACCGGGGAGCTGTTTTTT; CDR3 protein: CATRLDRGNTGELFF
D gene: TRBD1; clone size: once; J gene: TRBJ1-5; V gene: TRBV10-3; CDR3 DNA: TGTGCCATCAGTGAGTCCCGGGACAGGGGGTTGCCCCAGCATTTT; CDR3 protein: CAISESRDRGLPQHF
D gene: TRBD1; clone size: NA; J gene: TRBJ2-7; V gene: TRBV6-5; CDR3 DNA: TGTGCCAGCAGTTACTACACCGGGACAGGGAGCGAGCAGTACTTC; CDR3 protein: CASSYYTGTGSEQYF
D gene: NA; clone size: NA; J gene: TRBJ2-2; V gene: TRBV6-6; CDR3 DNA: TGTGCCACCTCGGGAAGCAACACCGGGGAGCTGTTTTTT; CDR3 protein: CATSGSNTGELFF
D gene: TRBD1; clone size: NA; J gene: TRBJ2-5; V gene: TRBV19; CDR3 DNA: TGTGCCAGTAGTATAGGCACAGGGGATCGTGAGACCCAGTACTTC; CDR3 protein: CASSIGTGDRETQYF
D gene: NA; clone size: NA; J gene: TRBJ2-7; V gene: TRBV19; CDR3 DNA: TGTGCCAGTAGTATAGATCCAGGGGGAGGTGATGAGCAGTACTTC; CDR3 protein: CASSIDPGGGDEQYF
D gene: TRBD2; clone size: NA; J gene: TRBJ2-2; V gene: TRBV7-2; CDR3 DNA: TGTGCCAGCAGCTTAGGCGGGGGGAAGAGCACCGGGGAGCTGTTTTTT; CDR3 protein: CASSLGGGKSTGELFF
D gene: NA; clone size: NA; J gene: TRBJ2-1; V gene: TRBV19; CDR3 DNA: TGTGCCAGTAGACCCGGCGGCGGGGTCTACAATGAGCAGTTCTTC; CDR3 protein: CASRPGGGVYNEQFF
D gene: NA; clone size: NA; J gene: TRBJ1-1; V gene: TRBV30; CDR3 DNA: TGTGCCTGGAGTGTACTCAGCGGGACGGGGACTGAAGCTTTCTTT; CDR3 protein: CAWSVLSGTGTEAFF